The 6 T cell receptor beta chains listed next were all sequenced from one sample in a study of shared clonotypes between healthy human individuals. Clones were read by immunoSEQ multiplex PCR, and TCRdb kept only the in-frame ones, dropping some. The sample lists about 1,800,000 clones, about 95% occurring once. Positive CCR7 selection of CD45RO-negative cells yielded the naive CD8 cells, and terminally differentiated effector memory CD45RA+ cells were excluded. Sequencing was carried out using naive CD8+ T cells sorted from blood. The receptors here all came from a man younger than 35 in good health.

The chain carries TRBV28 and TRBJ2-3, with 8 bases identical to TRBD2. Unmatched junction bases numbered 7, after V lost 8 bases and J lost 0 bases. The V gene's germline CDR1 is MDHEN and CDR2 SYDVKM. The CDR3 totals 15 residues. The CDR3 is CASSRGGSSTDTQYF. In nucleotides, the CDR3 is TGTGCCAGCTCCCGGGGGGGGAGTAGCACAGATACGCAGTATTTT.

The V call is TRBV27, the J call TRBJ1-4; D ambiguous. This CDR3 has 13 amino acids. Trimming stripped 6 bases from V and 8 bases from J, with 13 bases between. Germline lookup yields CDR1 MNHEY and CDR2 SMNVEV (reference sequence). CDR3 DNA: TGTGCCAGCAGGCCCCAGTCCGTAGAAAAACTGTTTTTT. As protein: CASRPQSVEKLFF. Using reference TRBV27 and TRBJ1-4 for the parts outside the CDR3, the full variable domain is EAQVTQNPRYLITVTGKKLTVTCSQNMNHEYMSWYRQDPGLGLRQIYYSMNVEVTDKGDVPEGYKVSRKEKRNFPLILESPSPNQTSLYFCASRPQSVEKLFFGSGTQLSVL.

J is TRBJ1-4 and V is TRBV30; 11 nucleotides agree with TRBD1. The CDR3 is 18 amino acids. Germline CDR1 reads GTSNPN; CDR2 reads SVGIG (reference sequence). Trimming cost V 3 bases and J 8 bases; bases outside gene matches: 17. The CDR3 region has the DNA TGTGCCTGGAGCCCAAGGTGGGACAGGGGGAGTAGTCGAGAAAAACTGTTTTTT. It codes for CAWSPRWDRGSSREKLFF.

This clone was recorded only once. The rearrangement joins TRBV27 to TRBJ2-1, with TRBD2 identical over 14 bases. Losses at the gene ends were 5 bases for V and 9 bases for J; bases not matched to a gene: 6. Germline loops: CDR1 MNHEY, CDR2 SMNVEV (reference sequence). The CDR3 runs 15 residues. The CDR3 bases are TGTGCCAGCAGTCCGGGGACTAGCGGGAGTAGTGAGCAGTTCTTC. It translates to CASSPGTSGSSEQFF.

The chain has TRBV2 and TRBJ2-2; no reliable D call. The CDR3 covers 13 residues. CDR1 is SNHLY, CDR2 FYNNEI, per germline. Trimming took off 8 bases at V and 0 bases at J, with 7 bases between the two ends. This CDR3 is CASRFSNTGELFF. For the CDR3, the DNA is TGTGCCAGCCGATTCTCGAACACCGGGGAGCTGTTTTTT. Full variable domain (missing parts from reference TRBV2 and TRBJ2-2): EPEVTQTPSHQVTQMGQEVILRCVPISNHLYFYWYRQILGQKVEFLVSFYNNEISEKSEIFDDQFSVERPDGSNFTLKIRSTKLEDSAMYFCASRFSNTGELFFGEGSRLTVL.

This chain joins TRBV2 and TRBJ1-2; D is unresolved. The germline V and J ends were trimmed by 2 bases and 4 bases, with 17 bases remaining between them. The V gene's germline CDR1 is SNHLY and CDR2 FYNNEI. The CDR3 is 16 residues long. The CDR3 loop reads CASSEREREIFYGYTF. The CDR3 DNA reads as TGTGCCAGCAGTGAAAGGGAGAGGGAGATCTTCTATGGCTACACCTTC.